This TCR beta chain was found in a study of cytomegalovirus exposure and HLA in healthy donors. Study-level background: Of all 400 or so donors who were genotyped, 75% to 90% belonged to the Caucasian-associated ancestry cluster.

Study outcomes and limitations: Most of the TCR beta V segments (in an earlier analysis) were productive either about 87% or about 30% of the time. Across donors, presence/absence analyses took sequencing depth to be roughly uniform.

Healthy donors of bone marrow made up the group. Germline V CDR1 and CDR2: LNHDA, SQIVND (reference sequence). The CDR3 extends over 15 amino acids. Trimming left V 4 bases short and J 4 bases short, with 16 bases between. PCR primers comprised 60 Vbeta and 13 Jbeta primers. Sequencing was performed with immunoSEQ multiplex PCR; in TCRdb, only in-frame clones are kept and a portion is missing. Among tens of thousands of clones listed, around 84% were seen once. In the case of this clone: Its antigen is still unknown.

The source of this sequence is a man aged 18 to 30 in good health and CMV-seronegative. The chain couples TRBV19 to TRBJ1-2; possible D gene TRBD1, 5 bases. Specimen: PBMCs. Here the CDR3 reads CASSTLRGTSYGYTF. In DNA, the CDR3 is TGTGCCAGTAGTACCCTACGGGGGACGAGCTATGGCTACACCTTC. The complete variable domain, with remaining parts taken from reference TRBV19 and TRBJ1-2, reads DGGITQSPKYLFRKEGQNVTLSCEQNLNHDAMYWYRQDPGQGLRLIYYSQIVNDFQKGDIAEGYSVSREKKESFPLTVTSAQKNPTAFYLCASSTLRGTSYGYTFGSGTRLTVV.